This T cell receptor (beta chain) was found in a study of metastatic and nonmetastatic thyroid tumors. Study at large: Repertoire data that came from the blood and tumor or nodule tissue of malignant and benign thyroid patients were compared. Notes on the study in general: Malignant tumors reportedly showed significantly higher TCR beta diversity than benign nodules in both blood and tumor.

Concerning this clone itself: Its matching antigen is unknown.

No patient had received any treatment before thyroid surgery. As handled by the study authors: The authors used CDR3 differences across clinicopathological groups to build a distant-metastasis classifier for papillary thyroid cancer. TCRdb re-called clones from the PCR reads using MiXCR. The V and J calls were determined by TCRdb, not by the authors. Of about 4,000 clones in the sample, 22% were seen once. This clonotype originated in a female donor with papillary thyroid cancer or a benign thyroid nodule (not recorded which). Some clones in this sample may be carry-over from other donors' samples. Input material: tumor tissue.

CDR3 DNA sequence: TGTGCCAGCTCTCCCCGACAGAACAATCAGCCCCAGCATTTT. Translating it yields CASSPRQNNQPQHF. The chain recombines TRBV18 with TRBJ1-5; maybe TRBD1 (5 bases). Germline V gene data show CDR1 as KGHSH and CDR2 as LQKENI. The CDR3 has 14 residues. Trimming took off 6 bases at V and 3 bases at J, with 12 bases between the two ends.